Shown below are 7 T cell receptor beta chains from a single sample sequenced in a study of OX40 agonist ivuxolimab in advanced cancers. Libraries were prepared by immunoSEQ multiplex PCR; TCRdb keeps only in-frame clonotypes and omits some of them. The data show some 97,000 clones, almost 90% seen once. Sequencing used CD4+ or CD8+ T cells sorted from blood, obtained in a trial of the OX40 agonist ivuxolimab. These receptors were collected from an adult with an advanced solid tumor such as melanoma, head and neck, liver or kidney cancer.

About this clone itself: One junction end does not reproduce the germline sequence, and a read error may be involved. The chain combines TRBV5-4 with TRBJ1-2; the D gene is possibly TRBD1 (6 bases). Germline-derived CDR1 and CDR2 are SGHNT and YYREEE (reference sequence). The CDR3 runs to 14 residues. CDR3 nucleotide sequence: TGCGCCAGCAGCAGAATACAGGGTCCTGAGGGCTACACCTTC. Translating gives CASSRIQGPEGYTF.

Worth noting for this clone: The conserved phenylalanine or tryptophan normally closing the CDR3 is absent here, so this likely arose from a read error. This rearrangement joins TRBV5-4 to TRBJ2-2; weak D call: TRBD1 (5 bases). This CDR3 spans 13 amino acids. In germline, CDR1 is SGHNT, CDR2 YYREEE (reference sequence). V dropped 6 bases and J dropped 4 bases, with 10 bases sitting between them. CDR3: CASTARVTGELFV. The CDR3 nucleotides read TGTGCCAGCACCGCCAGGGTCACCGGGGAGCTGTTTGTT.

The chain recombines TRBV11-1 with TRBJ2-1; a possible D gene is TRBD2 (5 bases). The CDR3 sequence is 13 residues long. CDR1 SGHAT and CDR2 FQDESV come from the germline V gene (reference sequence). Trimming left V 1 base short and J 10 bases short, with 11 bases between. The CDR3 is CASSLGFGGEQFF. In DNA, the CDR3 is TGTGCCAGCAGCTTAGGTTTTGGAGGCGAGCAGTTCTTC.

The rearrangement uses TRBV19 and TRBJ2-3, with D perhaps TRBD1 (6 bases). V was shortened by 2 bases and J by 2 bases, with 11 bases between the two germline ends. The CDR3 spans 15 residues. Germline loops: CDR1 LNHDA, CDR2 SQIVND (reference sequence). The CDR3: CASSIQTGTTDTQYF. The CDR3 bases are TGTGCCAGTAGTATACAAACAGGGACCACAGATACGCAGTATTTT.

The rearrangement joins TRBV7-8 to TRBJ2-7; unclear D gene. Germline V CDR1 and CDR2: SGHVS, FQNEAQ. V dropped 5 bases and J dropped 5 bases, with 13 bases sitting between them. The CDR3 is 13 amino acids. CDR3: CASSPPPGHEQYF. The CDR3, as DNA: TGTGCCAGCAGCCCACCCCCTGGCCACGAGCAGTACTTC.

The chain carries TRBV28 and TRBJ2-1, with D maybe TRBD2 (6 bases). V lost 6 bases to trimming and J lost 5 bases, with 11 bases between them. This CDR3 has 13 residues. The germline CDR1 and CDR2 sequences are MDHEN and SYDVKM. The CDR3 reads CASSRDSDNEQFF. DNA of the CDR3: TGTGCCAGCAGCCGGGACTCAGACAATGAGCAGTTCTTC.

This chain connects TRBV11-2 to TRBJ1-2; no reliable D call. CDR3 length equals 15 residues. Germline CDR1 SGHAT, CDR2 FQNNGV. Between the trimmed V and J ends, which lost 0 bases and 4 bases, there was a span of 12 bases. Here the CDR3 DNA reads TGTGCCAGCAGCTTAGATCAGTTTTCGGGCTATGGCTACACCTTC. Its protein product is CASSLDQFSGYGYTF. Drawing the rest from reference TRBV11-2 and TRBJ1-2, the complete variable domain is EAGVAQSPRYKIIEKRQSVAFWCNPISGHATLYWYQQILGQGPKLLIQFQNNGVVDDSQLPKDRFSAERLKGVDSTLKIQPAKLEDSAVYLCASSLDQFSGYGYTFGSGTRLTVV.